One TCR beta chain is described in this entry. Its antigen remains undetermined. No base quality information exists; no much larger clone differs at one position. The entry originates in a study of T cell changes during pregnancy in multiple sclerosis (dated by TCRdb to between 2018 and 2021). Broadly, across the study: The study looked at changes in the T cell repertoire across pregnancy in women with multiple sclerosis.

The germline ends are 11 bases apart after V is trimmed by 3 bases and J by 2 bases. Based on the germline V gene (reference sequence), the CDR1 and CDR2 sequences are SEHNR and FQNEAQ. The CDR3 sequence holds 14 residues, the cysteine and phenylalanine included. The read is trimmed to its CDR3 DNA, 42 bases read in frame from base 1. Libraries were prepared through the immunoSEQ multiplex PCR assay. The source is immuneACCESS, and TCRdb retained only in-frame sequences with V and J called. Part of the clones is not carried over; for the studies checked, unresolved V genes explain less than half of this, and the remainder is unexplained. The sample includes about 88,000 clones, with about 92% observed a single time. Approximately 1.5% of the sample comes from the top ten.

The clonotype comes from a female donor with multiple sclerosis, enrolled in a pregnancy study. This chain is built from TRBV7-9 and TRBJ2-7; tentative D gene TRBD1, with 6 bases matching. The sequences come from peripheral blood, collected in the first trimester of pregnancy. The DNA reads as follows: TGTGCCAGCAGCTTGACAGGAACCACCTACGAGCAGTACTTC. This translates into CASSLTGTTYEQYF.